The rows below give T cell receptor beta chains drawn from one sample of a study of control samples from healthy donors and cancer patients. This table comes from immunoSEQ multiplex PCR, and its TCRdb copy is limited to in-frame clones, with some not included. The table lists 190,000 or so clones, 80% to 95% of them singletons, with approximately 1.5% in the top ten. The sequenced material came from blood. The receptors derive from a man aged 18 to 30 in good health. Both conserved end residues are part of each CDR3. The D gene is left open where the match is weak. The size entry is marked missing in some rows and otherwise reads once, few, many or a size class.

clone_size j_call v_call d_call cdr3_aa cdr3_nt
. TRBJ1-2 TRBV6-5 TRBD1 CASSPGQGVGYGYTF TGTGCCAGCAGCCCGGGACAGGGGGTAGGATATGGCTACACCTTC
. TRBJ1-2 TRBV28 TRBD1 CASRTGGFYGYTF TGTGCCAGCAGAACAGGGGGCTTCTATGGCTACACCTTC
. TRBJ2-1 TRBV5-1 TRBD2 CASSLGGGFDNEQFF TGCGCCAGCAGCTTAGGCGGGGGATTCGACAATGAGCAGTTCTTC
once TRBJ1-6 TRBV19 . CASSLNPPGGGSPLHF TGTGCCAGTAGCCTGAACCCTCCCGGGGGTGGTTCACCCCTCCACTTT
. TRBJ1-6 TRBV2 . CASSLRVSGSPLHF TGTGCCAGCAGCCTCAGAGTCAGCGGATCACCCCTCCACTTT
. TRBJ2-2 TRBV10-3 . CAITNREAGTGELFF TGTGCCATCACTAACAGGGAGGCGGGCACCGGGGAGCTGTTTTTT
. TRBJ1-1 TRBV2 . CASSEEGLVKKAFF TGTGCCAGCAGTGAAGAGGGACTTGTGAAGAAAGCTTTCTTT
. TRBJ2-2 TRBV7-3 . CASSFPPGELFF TGTGCCAGCAGCTTCCCTCCCGGGGAGCTGTTTTTT
. TRBJ2-1 TRBV6-1 TRBD2 CASSGQVGLAGTEQFF TGTGCCAGCAGTGGTCAGGTCGGACTAGCGGGGACTGAGCAGTTCTTC
. TRBJ1-4 TRBV29-1 . CSVDGGNEKLFF TGCAGCGTTGACGGGGGTAATGAAAAACTGTTTTTT
. TRBJ2-3 TRBV9 . CASSVEGLNTDTQYF TGTGCCAGCAGCGTAGAGGGGTTAAACACAGATACGCAGTATTTT
. TRBJ1-1 TRBV9 . CASSVQGNTEAFF TGTGCCAGCAGCGTACAGGGTAACACTGAAGCTTTCTTT
. TRBJ2-5 TRBV6-5 . CASNRDGTETQYF TGTGCCAGCAACCGGGACGGCACAGAGACCCAGTACTTC
. TRBJ1-1 TRBV3-1/TRBV3-2 . CASSQAPGLVTEAFF TGTGCCAGCAGCCAAGCTCCGGGCTTGGTGACTGAAGCTTTCTTT
. TRBJ1-1 TRBV5-6 . CASSLVALENTEAFF TGTGCCAGCAGCTTGGTGGCCCTGGAGAACACTGAAGCTTTCTTT
once TRBJ1-6 TRBV30 . CAWGRTLYNSPLHF TGTGCCTGGGGCCGGACCTTATATAATTCACCCCTCCACTTT
. TRBJ1-2 TRBV6-5 . CASSLGGYGYTF TGTGCCAGCAGTCTGGGGGGTTATGGCTACACCTTC
. TRBJ2-1 TRBV30 . CAWKVRGWNEQFF TGTGCCTGGAAGGTCCGAGGATGGAATGAGCAGTTCTTC
. TRBJ1-1 TRBV7-2 . CASSFGTTINTEAFF TGTGCCAGCAGCTTTGGGACAACTATAAACACTGAAGCTTTCTTT
. TRBJ1-1 TRBV11-3 . CASSLLEGTEAFF TGTGCCAGCAGCCTCTTAGAGGGCACTGAAGCTTTCTTT
once TRBJ2-1 TRBV9 TRBD2 CASSSARGGRFNEQFF TGTGCCAGCAGCTCCGCCCGGGGGGGGCGATTCAATGAGCAGTTCTTC
. TRBJ1-6 TRBV5-1 TRBD1 CASVTGGGSPLHF TGCGCCAGCGTAACAGGGGGCGGTTCACCCCTCCACTTT
. TRBJ1-5 TRBV6-5 TRBD1 CASRTGTQPQHF TGTGCCAGCAGGACAGGGACTCAGCCCCAGCATTTT
. TRBJ2-4 TRBV19 . CASNSGGLGAPKNIQYF TGTGCCAGTAATTCGGGGGGCCTAGGGGCGCCCAAAAACATTCAGTACTTC
. TRBJ1-4 TRBV5-6 TRBD1 CASSLYAGGDEKLFF TGTGCCAGCAGCTTGTATGCAGGGGGAGATGAAAAACTGTTTTTT
. TRBJ2-7 TRBV27 TRBD1 CASSPLRTGSIPSEQYF TGTGCCAGCAGTCCCCTACGGACAGGTTCAATCCCCTCCGAGCAGTACTTC
few TRBJ1-3 TRBV5-4 . CASSSGLSGNTIYF TGTGCCAGCAGCTCCGGCTTATCTGGAAACACCATATATTTT
. TRBJ1-1 TRBV5-1 TRBD1 CASSLLGGEQNTEAFF TGCGCCAGCAGCTTGTTAGGGGGCGAACAGAACACTGAAGCTTTCTTT
. TRBJ2-1 TRBV21-1 . CASSVNWREHHNEQFF TGTGCCAGCAGCGTAAACTGGCGGGAGCACCACAATGAGCAGTTCTTC